This T cell receptor (beta chain) was identified in a study of glioma-infiltrating T cells. This clonotype has only a few counts. What it binds is unknown. Study observations and caveats: Above-expected tissue-blood divergence occurred in all gliomas, most in low-grade ones.

TCR alpha and beta CDR3 regions were amplified from RNA using iRepertoire nested multiplex PCR. For one-step reverse transcription and amplification, 100-400 ng of tissue mRNA or PBMC total RNA was used. From the multiplex PCR reads, TCRdb called clonotypes with MiXCR, one entry per CDR3 protein. This sample yields around 170,000 distinct CDR3 sequences, of which under 55% are seen a single time; roughly 5.2% belongs to the top ten. Germline loops: CDR1 ENHRY, CDR2 SYGVKD. The CDR3 contains 17 residues. With 4 bases clipped from V and 4 bases from J, the junction kept 13 bases outside the gene matches.

The chain joins TRBV10-3 to TRBJ2-3; 8 nucleotides match TRBD2. Source material: glioma tissue, nonneoplastic brain tissue, or PBMCs (not recorded which). The clonotype originates from a human donor with low-grade glioma or glioblastoma, undergoing nonglioma brain surgery, or in good health (not recorded which). CDR3: CAISGVGSGTTPDTQYF. The CDR3 DNA reads as TGTGCCATCAGTGGCGTCGGTAGCGGGACGACCCCAGATACGCAGTATTTT.